This entry is about one TCR beta chain. The data stem from a study of blood T cell repertoires in COVID-19. Across the study: Specimens from acute and convalescent COVID-19 originated in the United States, Italy and Spain. T cells, B-cell-depleted T cells, or PBMCs provided the cDNA or gDNA that served as material.

As originally analysed: How many nucleated cells were present was estimated from reference gene primer amplification. Here immunoSEQ multiplex PCR was the method, and the copy in TCRdb shows in-frame clones only, minus some. V and J calls and clone size are copied from that table; D and trimming were computed from the DNA. The sample holds over 85,000 clones, more than 85% seen once. CDR3 length: 14 amino acids. Germline V gene data show CDR1 as MNHEY and CDR2 as SMNVEV (reference sequence). Deletions cut 6 bases from V and 7 bases from J, with 15 bases between. The TCR originated in a man younger than 35 with acute or convalescent COVID-19. The sample was peripheral blood. The chain links TRBV27 to TRBJ1-4; D is undetermined. CDR3 sequence (DNA): TGTGCCAGCAGCTCACTACCGGTCGGTGAAAAACTGTTTTTT. Translation: CASSSLPVGEKLFF.